This T cell receptor beta chain was identified during a study of blood T cell repertoires in COVID-19. Study-level information: Specimens from acute and convalescent COVID-19 originated in the United States, Italy and Spain. In each case, the material was cDNA or gDNA derived from T cells, B-cell-depleted T cells, or PBMCs.

V lost 7 bases to trimming and J lost 0 bases, with 7 bases between them. CDR3 length: 14 residues. Germline V gives CDR1 MNHNY, CDR2 SVGAGI (reference sequence). This table comes from immunoSEQ multiplex PCR, and its TCRdb copy is limited to in-frame clones, with some not included. The repertoire holds some 120,000 clones, around 90% seen once, with 3.7% in the top ten. This clone has a handful of counts. The sample comprised peripheral blood. This chain uses TRBV6-6 with TRBJ2-6; D is uncertain. This TCR was recovered from a man aged 50 or older with active COVID-19. CDR3 residues: CASNLYSGANVLTF. CDR3 sequence (DNA): TGTGCCAGCAATCTTTACTCTGGGGCCAACGTCCTGACTTTC.